Given below is one T cell receptor (beta chain) in context. The antigen remains undetermined. This entry belongs to a study of T cell repertoires in cytomegalovirus infection. Study-wide context: Peptides in the study included HLA-C-restricted and HLA-B-restricted CMV epitopes. Shared public TCR beta signatures pointed to both CMV infection and a matching HLA type. Findings and caveats of the study: HLA-C-restricted CMV-specific TCR beta clonotypes were dominant in the ex vivo response.

Germline CDR1 MGHRA, CDR2 YSYEKL. The V and J ends lost 4 bases and 3 bases respectively, with 13 bases between them. The CDR3 loop spans 14 amino acids. MiXCR, run by TCRdb on the reads, gives a single entry per CDR3 protein. The data contain 20,000 or so distinct CDR3 sequences, 22% of them singletons. Sequences were derived from CD8+ T cells from cultured PBMCs, sampled from culture after CMV antigen stimulation. The chain is built from TRBV4-1 and TRBJ2-7; D gene unclear. The clonotype originates from a human donor in good health (CMV status not recorded). Some clones in this sample may be carry-over from other donors' samples. Written as DNA, the CDR3 is TGCGCCAGCAGCCCGAAAGAGCCGGGCTACGAGCAGTACTTC. Protein: CASSPKEPGYEQYF.